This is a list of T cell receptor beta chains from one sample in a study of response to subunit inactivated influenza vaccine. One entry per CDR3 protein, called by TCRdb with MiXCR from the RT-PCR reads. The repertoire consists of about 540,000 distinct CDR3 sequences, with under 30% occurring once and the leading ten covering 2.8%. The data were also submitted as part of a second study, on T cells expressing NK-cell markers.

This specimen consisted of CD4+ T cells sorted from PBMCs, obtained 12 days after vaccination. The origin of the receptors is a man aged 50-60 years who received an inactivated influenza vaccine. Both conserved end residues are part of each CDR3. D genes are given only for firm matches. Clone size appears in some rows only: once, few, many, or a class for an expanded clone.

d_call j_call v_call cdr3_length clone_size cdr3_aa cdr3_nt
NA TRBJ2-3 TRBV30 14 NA CARAGFGSTDTQYF TGTGCGCGGGCGGGGTTCGGGAGCACAGATACGCAGTATTTT
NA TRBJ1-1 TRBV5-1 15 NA CASSLAGKPDTEAFF TGCGCCAGCAGCTTGGCCGGGAAGCCGGACACTGAAGCTTTCTTT
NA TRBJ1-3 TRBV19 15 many CASSVSGTAGNTIYF TGTGCCAGTAGTGTCTCCGGGACGGCTGGAAACACCATATATTTT
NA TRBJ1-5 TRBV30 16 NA CAWSVRGDTRNQPQHF TGTGCCTGGAGTGTACGCGGGGATACTCGCAATCAGCCCCAGCATTTT
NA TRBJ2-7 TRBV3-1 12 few CASSQGGEKQYF TGTGCCAGCAGCCAAGGAGGCGAAAAACAGTACTTC
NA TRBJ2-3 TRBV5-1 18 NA CASSLAWSGVSSTDTQYF TGCGCCAGCAGCTTGGCGTGGTCAGGGGTCTCTAGCACAGATACGCAGTATTTT
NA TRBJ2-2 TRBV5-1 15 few CASSPGRINTGELFF TGCGCCAGCAGCCCCGGACGGATCAACACCGGGGAGCTGTTTTTT
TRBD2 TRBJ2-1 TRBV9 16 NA CASSAGLAGGENEQFF TGTGCCAGCAGCGCCGGACTAGCGGGAGGGGAGAATGAGCAGTTCTTC
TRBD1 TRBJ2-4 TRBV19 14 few CASSIGTGGNIQYF TGTGCCAGTAGTATAGGTACAGGGGGGAACATTCAGTACTTC
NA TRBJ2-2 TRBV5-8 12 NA CASSLYTRELFF TGTGCCAGCAGCTTGTATACAAGGGAGCTGTTTTTT
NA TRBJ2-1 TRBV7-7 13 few CASSPNLGQEQFF TGTGCTAGCAGCCCAAACCTCGGACAGGAGCAGTTCTTC
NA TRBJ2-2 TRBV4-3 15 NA CASSRLGGGRGELFF TGCGCCAGCAGCCGCCTCGGAGGGGGGCGCGGGGAGCTGTTTTTT
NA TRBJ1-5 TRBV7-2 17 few CASSEVAGVFSNQPQHF TGTGCCAGCAGCGAGGTGGCGGGGGTTTTTAGCAATCAGCCCCAGCATTTT
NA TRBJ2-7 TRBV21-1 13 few CASSKRDSYEQYF TGTGCCAGCAGCAAACGGGATTCCTACGAGCAGTACTTC
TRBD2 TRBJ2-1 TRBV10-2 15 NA CAIRTSGRATDEQFF TGCGCCATTCGGACTAGCGGGAGGGCCACAGATGAGCAGTTCTTC
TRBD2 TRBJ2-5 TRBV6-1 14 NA CASSRLTSGETQYF TGTGCCAGCAGTCGCCTCACTAGCGGGGAGACCCAGTACTTC
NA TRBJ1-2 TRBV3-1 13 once CASGGGAGSGYTF TGTGCCAGCGGGGGAGGAGCAGGCTCGGGCTACACCTTC
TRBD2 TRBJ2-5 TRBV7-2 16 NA CASSLAPLAGSETQYF TGTGCCAGCAGCTTAGCGCCCCTAGCGGGGTCAGAGACCCAGTACTTC
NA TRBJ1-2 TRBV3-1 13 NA CASSQRGAKGYTF TGTGCCAGCAGCCAACGGGGGGCAAAAGGCTACACCTTC
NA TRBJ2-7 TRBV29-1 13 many CSGIDAGSYEQYF TGCAGCGGGATAGATGCCGGCTCCTACGAGCAGTACTTC
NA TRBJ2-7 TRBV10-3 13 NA CAISDVGAYEQYF TGTGCCATCAGTGACGTGGGGGCGTACGAGCAGTACTTC
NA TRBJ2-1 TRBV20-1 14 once CSAISGSSYNEQFF TGCAGTGCAATTAGCGGTAGCTCCTACAATGAGCAGTTCTTC
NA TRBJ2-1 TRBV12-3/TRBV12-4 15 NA CASSLALLPNNEQFF TGTGCCAGCAGTTTAGCGCTCCTCCCTAACAATGAGCAGTTCTTC
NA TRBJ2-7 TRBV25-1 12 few CASSEGHFEQYF TGTGCCAGCAGTGAAGGACATTTCGAGCAGTACTTC
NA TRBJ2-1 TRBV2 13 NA CASHQGLYNEQFF TGTGCCAGCCACCAGGGTCTCTACAATGAGCAGTTCTTC
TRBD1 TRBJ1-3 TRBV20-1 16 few CSARGLQGAFGNTIYF TGCAGTGCTAGAGGCCTACAGGGGGCTTTTGGAAACACCATATATTTT
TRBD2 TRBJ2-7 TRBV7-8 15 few CASSLAGTSLHEQYF TGTGCCAGCAGCTTAGCGGGGACTAGCTTACACGAGCAGTACTTC
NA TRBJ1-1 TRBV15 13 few CATSRIQGAEAFF TGTGCCACCAGCAGGATACAGGGCGCTGAAGCTTTCTTT
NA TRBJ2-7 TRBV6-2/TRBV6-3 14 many CASTRDGAQHEQYF TGTGCCAGCACCCGAGACGGGGCTCAACACGAGCAGTACTTC
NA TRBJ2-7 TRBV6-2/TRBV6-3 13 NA CASRLAGTHEQYF TGTGCCAGCAGGCTAGCCGGTACCCACGAGCAGTACTTC
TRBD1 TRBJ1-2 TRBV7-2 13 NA CASSSGGYYGYTF TGTGCCAGCAGCTCAGGGGGTTACTATGGCTACACCTTC
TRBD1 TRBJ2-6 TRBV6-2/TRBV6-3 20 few CASSPRSYRGASSGANVLTF TGTGCCAGCTCCCCGAGAAGTTACAGGGGAGCATCCTCTGGGGCCAACGTCCTGACTTTC
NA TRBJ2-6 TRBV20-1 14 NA CSADEGVGANVLTF TGCAGTGCCGATGAGGGAGTTGGGGCCAACGTCCTGACTTTC
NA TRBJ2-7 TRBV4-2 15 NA CASSQRLTHSYEQYF TGTGCCAGCAGCCAACGACTAACCCACTCCTACGAGCAGTACTTC
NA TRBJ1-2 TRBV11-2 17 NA CASRTWGGLGTNYGYTF TGTGCCAGCAGAACGTGGGGAGGTTTGGGGACTAACTATGGCTACACCTTC
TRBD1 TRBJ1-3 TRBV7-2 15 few CASSLAGTGGNTIYF TGTGCCAGCAGCTTAGCGGGGACAGGCGGAAACACCATATATTTT
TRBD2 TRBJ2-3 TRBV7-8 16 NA CASSFWFSGSTDTQYF TGTGCCAGCAGCTTTTGGTTTAGCGGGAGCACAGATACGCAGTATTTT
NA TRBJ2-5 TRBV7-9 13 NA CASDLRQGETQYF TGTGCCAGCGACCTCCGACAAGGGGAGACCCAGTACTTC
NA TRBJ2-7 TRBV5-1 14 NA CASSPGTSTYEQYF TGCGCCAGCAGCCCCGGGACATCTACCTACGAGCAGTACTTC
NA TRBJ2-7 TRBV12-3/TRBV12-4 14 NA CASNPQHRDYEQYF TGTGCCAGCAACCCTCAACACAGAGATTACGAGCAGTACTTC
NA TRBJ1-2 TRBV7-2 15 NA CASSLEKGVNYGYTF TGTGCCAGCAGCTTAGAAAAAGGTGTTAACTATGGCTACACCTTC
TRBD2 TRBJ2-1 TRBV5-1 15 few CASSFPGGMTNEQFF TGCGCCAGCAGCTTTCCCGGGGGGATGACCAATGAGCAGTTCTTC
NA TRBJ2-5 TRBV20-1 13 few CSAPATRTETQYF TGCAGTGCTCCTGCGACTAGAACGGAGACCCAGTACTTC
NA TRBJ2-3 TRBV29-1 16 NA CSVALRLTLGTDTQYF TGCAGCGTTGCCCTCCGACTAACTTTGGGCACAGATACGCAGTATTTT
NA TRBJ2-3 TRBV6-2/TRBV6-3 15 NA CASRRAAASTDTQYF TGTGCCAGCAGACGGGCTGCGGCGAGCACAGATACGCAGTATTTT
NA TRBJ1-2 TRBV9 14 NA CASSAGQSNYGYTF TGTGCCAGCAGCGCCGGACAGTCTAACTATGGCTACACCTTC
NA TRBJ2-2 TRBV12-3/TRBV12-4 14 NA CASSFGLGTGELFF TGTGCCAGCAGTTTCGGACTGGGCACCGGGGAGCTGTTTTTT
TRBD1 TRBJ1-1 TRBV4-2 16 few CASSPRDRGMNTEAFF TGTGCCAGCAGCCCCCGGGACAGGGGCATGAACACTGAAGCTTTCTTT
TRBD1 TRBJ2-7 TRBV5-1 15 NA CASSSGQGTTYEQYF TGCGCCAGCAGCAGTGGACAGGGGACCACCTACGAGCAGTACTTC